Each of the 16 T cell receptor beta chains below was sequenced from the same sample in a study of blood T cell repertoires in COVID-19. Profiled with immunoSEQ multiplex PCR; TCRdb holds only in-frame clones, not every one. This table holds approximately 340,000 clones, 87% found once. Input material: peripheral blood. The receptors here all came from a man aged 25 to 40 with COVID-19, enrolled during active disease.

This clone was recorded once. The chain has TRBV7-9 and TRBJ1-6; weak D call: TRBD1 (5 bases). There are 17 residues in the CDR3. V was shortened by 5 bases and J by 7 bases, with 21 bases between the two germline ends. CDR1 and CDR2 from the germline V gene are SEHNR and FQNEAQ (reference sequence). CDR3 amino acids: CASSAREAGAVNSPLHF. In nucleotides, the CDR3 is TGTGCCAGCAGCGCCCGGGAGGCCGGGGCTGTCAATTCACCCCTCCACTTT.

V usage is TRBV5-4 and J usage is TRBJ2-5; weak D call: TRBD2 (5 bases). The CDR3 runs to 13 residues. V lost 2 bases and J lost 2, with 7 bases in between. CDR1 is SGHNT, CDR2 YYREEE, per germline (reference sequence). CDR3 region: CASSLGGQETQYF. The CDR3 bases are TGTGCCAGCAGCTTAGGCGGGCAAGAGACCCAGTACTTC.

The chain employs TRBV7-9 and TRBJ1-5; 8 bases fit TRBD1. Trimming removed 5 bases from V and 5 bases from J; junction bases left unmatched: 14. The CDR3 consists of 17 residues. CDR1 is SEHNR and CDR2 is FQNEAQ in the germline V gene (reference sequence). The CDR3 DNA reads TGTGCCAGCAGCCAGTTCGGACAGGGCGACCCTCATCAGCCCCAGCATTTT. Residues: CASSQFGQGDPHQPQHF. The entire variable domain, with the rest obtained from reference TRBV7-9 and TRBJ1-5, is as follows: DTGVSQNPRHKITKRGQNVTFRCDPISEHNRLYWYRQTLGQGPEFLTYFQNEAQLEKSRLLSDRFSAERPKGSFSTLEIQRTEQGDSAMYLCASSQFGQGDPHQPQHFGDGTRLSIL.

The chain employs TRBV18 and TRBJ1-2; tentative D call: TRBD1 (5 bases). Trimming took off 6 bases at V and 7 bases at J, with 12 bases between the two ends. This CDR3 has 12 residues. Germline loops: CDR1 KGHSH, CDR2 LQKENI. CDR3 residues: CASSTAGIGYTF. The CDR3 bases are TGTGCCAGCTCTACTGCAGGGATTGGCTACACCTTC. Full variable domain (rest looked up from reference TRBV18 and TRBJ1-2): NAGVMQNPRHLVRRRGQEARLRCSPMKGHSHVYWYRQLPEEGLKFMVYLQKENIIDESGMPKERFSAEFPKEGPSILRIQQVVRGDSAAYFCASSTAGIGYTFGSGTRLTVV.

The V and J genes are TRBV6-5 and TRBJ2-7, with 7 bases fitting TRBD1. The J segment lost 2 bases and the V segment lost 4 bases, leaving 8 bases of the junction unmatched. The CDR3 totals 15 residues. Germline V gives CDR1 MNHEY, CDR2 SVGAGI. This chain's CDR3 is CASSSPGQTTYEQYF. The CDR3 DNA sequence: TGTGCCAGCAGTTCTCCGGGACAGACAACCTACGAGCAGTACTTC.

The genes are TRBV7-2 and TRBJ1-2, with D maybe TRBD1 (6 bases). The germline V and J ends were trimmed by 4 bases and 8 bases, with 11 bases remaining between them. CDR1 is SGHTA, CDR2 FQGNSA, per germline. CDR3 length: 12 amino acids. This chain's CDR3 is CASSSQGYGYTF. The CDR3 DNA is TGTGCCAGCAGCTCACAGGGTTACGGCTACACCTTC.

The V call is TRBV27, the J call TRBJ1-2; TRBD1 is a possible D gene (5 bases). The CDR3 runs to 14 residues. The germline V gene has CDR1 MNHEY and CDR2 SMNVEV (reference sequence). V was cut by 8 bases and J by 1 base, with 14 bases left in between. CDR3 residues: CASSTPDSNYGYTF. In DNA, the CDR3 is TGTGCCAGCTCCACGCCTGACAGTAACTATGGCTACACCTTC.

The V gene is TRBV9, the J gene TRBJ2-1, with 8 bases identical to TRBD2. The V and J ends lost 0 bases and 4 bases, in that order; junction bases with no gene match: 6. Germline V gene sequence: CDR1 SGDLS, CDR2 YYNGEE. This CDR3 has 16 amino acids. CDR3 bases: TGTGCCAGCAGCGTAGGGGGTCTAGCGGGTTACAATGAGCAGTTCTTC. This gives the protein CASSVGGLAGYNEQFF.

The V call is TRBV5-1, the J call TRBJ2-5, with TRBD2 as a possible D gene (6 bases). Germline V CDR1 and CDR2: SGHRS, YFSETQ. V was trimmed by 0 bases and J by 5 bases, leaving 17 bases between them. CDR3 length: 16 amino acids. The DNA for the CDR3 is TGCGCCAGCAGCTTGGTGGGAGGAGCAGGCTCCGAGACCCAGTACTTC. Its translation is CASSLVGGAGSETQYF.

The chain employs TRBV19 and TRBJ1-6, with a tentative D call TRBD1 (5 bases). Looked up from germline, CDR1 is LNHDA and CDR2 is SQIVND (reference sequence). CDR3 size: 15 residues. V was cut by 7 bases and J by 5 bases, with 15 bases left in between. CDR3 in amino acids: CASTPTGVNNSPLHF. The CDR3 DNA reads as TGTGCCAGTACCCCAACGGGGGTGAATAATTCACCCCTCCACTTT.

The chain is built from TRBV19 and TRBJ2-7, with 7 bases lining up with TRBD2. The germline gives CDR1 LNHDA, CDR2 SQIVND (reference sequence). This CDR3 contains 15 residues. Unmatched junction bases numbered 5, after V lost 3 bases and J lost 0 bases. The DNA of the CDR3 is TGTGCCAGTAGTATTCTTGGCGGGAGCTCCTACGAGCAGTACTTC. Encoded protein: CASSILGGSSYEQYF.

The chain combines TRBV9 with TRBJ1-1; no definite D call. Trimming cost V 0 bases and J 1 base, with 13 bases left between them. CDR1 is SGDLS and CDR2 is YYNGEE in the germline V gene. This CDR3 is built from 16 residues. CDR3 loop: CASSVDRGLSNTEAFF. Written as DNA, the CDR3 is TGTGCCAGCAGCGTAGATCGAGGCCTTTCGAACACTGAAGCTTTCTTT.

Note on this clone: Other DNA sequences in the sample encode the same CDR3. The CDR3 nucleotides read TGTGCCAGCAGCTTAGGGACAGGGTCCTATGGCTACACCTTC. This translates into CASSLGTGSYGYTF. The chain has TRBV13 and TRBJ1-2, with 7 bases identical to TRBD1. V lost 0 bases and J lost 4; bases outside the gene matches: 2. This CDR3 contains 14 residues. Germline CDR1 reads PRHDT; CDR2 reads FYEKMQ (reference sequence).

V and J are TRBV10-3 and TRBJ2-3; D may be TRBD1 (6 bases). CDR1 is ENHRY and CDR2 is SYGVKD in the germline V gene. The V and J ends lost 3 bases and 1 base respectively, with 14 bases between them. CDR3 length: 16 residues. The CDR3 here is CAISDARTDRTDTQYF. For the CDR3, the DNA is TGTGCCATCAGTGACGCAAGGACAGACCGCACAGATACGCAGTATTTT.

The rearrangement uses TRBV2 and TRBJ1-5; 9 nucleotides agree with TRBD1. Looked up from germline, CDR1 is SNHLY and CDR2 is FYNNEI. The length of the CDR3 is 14 residues. J was trimmed by 6 bases and V by 1 base; bases with no gene match: 1. CDR3 sequence: CASSEGTGVQPQHF. The CDR3, as DNA: TGTGCCAGCAGTGAAGGGACAGGGGTTCAGCCCCAGCATTTT.

The chain employs TRBV7-9 and TRBJ2-7, with TRBD1 matching 11 bases. Germline V CDR1 and CDR2: SEHNR, FQNEAQ (reference sequence). The length of the CDR3 is 14 residues. V shed 5 bases, J shed 5 bases, and the junction held 5 bases outside the gene matches. CDR3: CASSGGTGGHEQYF. The CDR3 DNA reads TGTGCCAGCAGCGGCGGGACAGGGGGGCACGAGCAGTACTTC.